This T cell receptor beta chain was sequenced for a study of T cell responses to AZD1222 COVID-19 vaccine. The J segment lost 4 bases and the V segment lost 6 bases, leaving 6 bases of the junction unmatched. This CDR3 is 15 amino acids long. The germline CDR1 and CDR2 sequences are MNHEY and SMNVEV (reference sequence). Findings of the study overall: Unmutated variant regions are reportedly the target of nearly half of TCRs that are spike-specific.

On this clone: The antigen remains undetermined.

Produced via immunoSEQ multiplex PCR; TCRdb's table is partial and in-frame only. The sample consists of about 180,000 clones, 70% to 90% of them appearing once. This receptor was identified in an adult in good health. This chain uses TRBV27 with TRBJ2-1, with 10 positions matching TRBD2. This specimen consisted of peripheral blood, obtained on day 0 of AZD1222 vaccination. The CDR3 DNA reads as TGTGCCAGCAGGATACTAGCGGGGCCTTACAATGAGCAGTTCTTC. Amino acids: CASRILAGPYNEQFF.